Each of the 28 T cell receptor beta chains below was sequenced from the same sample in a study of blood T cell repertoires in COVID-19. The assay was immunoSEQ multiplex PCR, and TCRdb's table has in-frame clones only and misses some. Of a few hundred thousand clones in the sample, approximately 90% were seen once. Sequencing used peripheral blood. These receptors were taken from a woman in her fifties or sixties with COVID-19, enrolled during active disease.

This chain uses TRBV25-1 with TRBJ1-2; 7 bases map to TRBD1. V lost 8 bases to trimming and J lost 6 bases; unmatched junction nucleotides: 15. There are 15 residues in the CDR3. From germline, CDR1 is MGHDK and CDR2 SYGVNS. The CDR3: CASSSRGGASDGYTF. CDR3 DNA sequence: TGTGCCAGCTCCTCAAGAGGGGGCGCTTCTGATGGCTACACCTTC.

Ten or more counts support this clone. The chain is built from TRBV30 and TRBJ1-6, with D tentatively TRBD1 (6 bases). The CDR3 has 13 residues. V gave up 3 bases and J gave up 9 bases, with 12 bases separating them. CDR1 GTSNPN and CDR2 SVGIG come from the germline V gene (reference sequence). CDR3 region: CAWSVDRTSPLHF. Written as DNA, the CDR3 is TGTGCCTGGAGCGTAGACAGGACTTCACCCCTCCACTTT. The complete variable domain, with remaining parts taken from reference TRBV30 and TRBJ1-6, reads SQTIHQWPATLVQPVGSPLSLECTVEGTSNPNLYWYRQAAGRGLQLLFYSVGIGQISSEVPQNLSASRPQDRQFILSSKKLLLSDSGFYLCAWSVDRTSPLHFGNGTRLTVT.

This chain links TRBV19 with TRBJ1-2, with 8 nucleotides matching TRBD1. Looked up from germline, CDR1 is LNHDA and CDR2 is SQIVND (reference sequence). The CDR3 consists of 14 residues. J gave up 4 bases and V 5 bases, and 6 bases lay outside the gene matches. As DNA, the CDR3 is TGTGCCAGTAGTCTTCCGACAGGGGCCTATGGCTACACCTTC. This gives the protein CASSLPTGAYGYTF.

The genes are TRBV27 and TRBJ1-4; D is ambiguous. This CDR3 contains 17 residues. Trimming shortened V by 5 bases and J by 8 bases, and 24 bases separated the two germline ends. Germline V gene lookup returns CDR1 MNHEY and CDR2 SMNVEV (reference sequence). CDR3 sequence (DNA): TGTGCCAGCAGTGTGTACGCGGGAACGAGCCAAAAAGAAAAACTGTTTTTT. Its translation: CASSVYAGTSQKEKLFF.

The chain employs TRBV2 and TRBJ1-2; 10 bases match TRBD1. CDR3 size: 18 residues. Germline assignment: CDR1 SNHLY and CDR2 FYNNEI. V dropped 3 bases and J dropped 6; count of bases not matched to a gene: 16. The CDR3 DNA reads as TGTGCCAGCAGTGAGAATCTACCGCTAGGGGGGACAGGGGATGGCTACACCTTC. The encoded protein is CASSENLPLGGTGDGYTF.

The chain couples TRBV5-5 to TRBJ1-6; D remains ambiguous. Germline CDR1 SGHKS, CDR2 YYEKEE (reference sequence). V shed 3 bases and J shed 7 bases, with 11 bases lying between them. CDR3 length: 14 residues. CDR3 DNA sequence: TGTGCCAGCAGCTGGCAACTAGTAAATTCACCCCTCCACTTT. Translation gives CASSWQLVNSPLHF.

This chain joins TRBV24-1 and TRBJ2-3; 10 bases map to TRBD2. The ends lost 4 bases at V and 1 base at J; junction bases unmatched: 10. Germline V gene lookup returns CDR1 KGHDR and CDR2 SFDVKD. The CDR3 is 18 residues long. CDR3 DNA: TGTGCCACCAGTGACCCTAGCGGGGGCCAATACCGCACAGATACGCAGTATTTT. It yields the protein CATSDPSGGQYRTDTQYF.

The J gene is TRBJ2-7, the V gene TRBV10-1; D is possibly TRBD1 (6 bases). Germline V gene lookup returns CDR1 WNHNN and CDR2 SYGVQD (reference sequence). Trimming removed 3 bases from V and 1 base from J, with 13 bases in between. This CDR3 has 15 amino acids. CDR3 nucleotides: TGCGCCAGCAGTGATTACAGGGTAGGGTCCTACGAGCAGTACTTC. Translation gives CASSDYRVGSYEQYF.

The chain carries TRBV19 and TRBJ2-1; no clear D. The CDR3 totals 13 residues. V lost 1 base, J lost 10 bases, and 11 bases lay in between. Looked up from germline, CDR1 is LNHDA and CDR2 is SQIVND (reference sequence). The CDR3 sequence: CASSIVVRLEQFF. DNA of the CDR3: TGTGCCAGTAGTATAGTTGTGAGACTCGAGCAGTTCTTC.

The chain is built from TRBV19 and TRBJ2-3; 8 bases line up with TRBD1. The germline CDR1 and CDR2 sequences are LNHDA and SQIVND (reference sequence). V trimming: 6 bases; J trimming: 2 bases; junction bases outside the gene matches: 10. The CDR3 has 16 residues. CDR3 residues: CASSYSGTGNTDTQYF. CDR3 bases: TGTGCCAGTAGCTACTCGGGGACAGGCAACACAGATACGCAGTATTTT.

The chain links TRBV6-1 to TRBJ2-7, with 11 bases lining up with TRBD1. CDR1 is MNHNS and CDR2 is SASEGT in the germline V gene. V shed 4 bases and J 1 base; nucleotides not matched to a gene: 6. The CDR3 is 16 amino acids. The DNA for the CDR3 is TGTGCCAGCAGTGTTGGACAGGGGGCAGGGTCCTACGAGCAGTACTTC. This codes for CASSVGQGAGSYEQYF.

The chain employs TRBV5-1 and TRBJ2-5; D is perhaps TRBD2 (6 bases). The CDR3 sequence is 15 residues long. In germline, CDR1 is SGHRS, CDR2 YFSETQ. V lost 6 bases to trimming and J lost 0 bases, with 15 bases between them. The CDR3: CASIKEGLNQETQYF. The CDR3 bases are TGCGCCAGCATCAAGGAGGGCCTAAACCAAGAGACCCAGTACTTC.

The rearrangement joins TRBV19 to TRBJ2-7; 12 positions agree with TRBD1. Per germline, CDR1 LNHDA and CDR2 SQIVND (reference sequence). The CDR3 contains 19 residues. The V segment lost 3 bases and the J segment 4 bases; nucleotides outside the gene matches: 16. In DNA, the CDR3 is TGTGCCAGTAGTATCGCCTTCAGGGGACAGGGGGCCTCGGGATACGAGCAGTACTTC. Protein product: CASSIAFRGQGASGYEQYF.

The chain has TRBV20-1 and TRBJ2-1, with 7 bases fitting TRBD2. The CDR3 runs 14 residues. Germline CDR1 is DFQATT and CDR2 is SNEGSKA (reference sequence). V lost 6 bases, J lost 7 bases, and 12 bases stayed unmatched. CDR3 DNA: TGCAGTGCCAGTCCCGGGACTACTTTTAATGAGCAGTTCTTC. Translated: CSASPGTTFNEQFF.

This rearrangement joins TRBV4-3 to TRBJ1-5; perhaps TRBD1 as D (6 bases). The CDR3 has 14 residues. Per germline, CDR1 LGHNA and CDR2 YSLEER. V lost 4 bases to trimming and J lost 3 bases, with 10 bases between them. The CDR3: CASSRRQVNQPQHF. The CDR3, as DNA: TGCGCCAGCAGCCGCAGACAGGTCAATCAGCCCCAGCATTTT.

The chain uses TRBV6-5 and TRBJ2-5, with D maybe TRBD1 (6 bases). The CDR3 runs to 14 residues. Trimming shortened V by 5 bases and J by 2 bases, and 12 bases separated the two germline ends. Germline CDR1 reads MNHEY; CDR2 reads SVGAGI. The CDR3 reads CASSPGRGQETQYF. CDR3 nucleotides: TGTGCCAGCAGTCCGGGAAGGGGGCAAGAGACCCAGTACTTC.

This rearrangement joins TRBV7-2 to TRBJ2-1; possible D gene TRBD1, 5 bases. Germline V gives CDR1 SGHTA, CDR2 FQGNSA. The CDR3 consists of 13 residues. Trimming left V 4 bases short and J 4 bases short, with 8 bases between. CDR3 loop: CASSSDSYNEQFF. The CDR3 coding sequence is TGTGCCAGCAGCTCCGACAGTTACAATGAGCAGTTCTTC.

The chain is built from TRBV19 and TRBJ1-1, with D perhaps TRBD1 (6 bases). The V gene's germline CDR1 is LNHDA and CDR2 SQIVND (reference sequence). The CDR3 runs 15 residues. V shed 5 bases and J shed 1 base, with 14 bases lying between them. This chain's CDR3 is CASSPTGGPNTEAFF. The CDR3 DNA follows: TGTGCCAGTAGTCCGACGGGGGGGCCGAACACTGAAGCTTTCTTT.

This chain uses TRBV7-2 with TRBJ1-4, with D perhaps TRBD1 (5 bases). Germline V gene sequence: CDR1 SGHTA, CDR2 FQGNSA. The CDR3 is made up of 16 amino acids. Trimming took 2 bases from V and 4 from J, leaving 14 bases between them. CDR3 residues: CASSLPASGGNEKLFF. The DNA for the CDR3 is TGTGCCAGCAGCTTACCAGCCTCGGGGGGTAATGAAAAACTGTTTTTT.

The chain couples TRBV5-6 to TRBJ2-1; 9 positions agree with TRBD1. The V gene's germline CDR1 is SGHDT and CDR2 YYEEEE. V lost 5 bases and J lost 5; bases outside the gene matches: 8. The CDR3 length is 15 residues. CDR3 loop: CASRDGTGFNNEQFF. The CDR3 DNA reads TGTGCCAGCAGGGACGGGACAGGGTTTAACAATGAGCAGTTCTTC.

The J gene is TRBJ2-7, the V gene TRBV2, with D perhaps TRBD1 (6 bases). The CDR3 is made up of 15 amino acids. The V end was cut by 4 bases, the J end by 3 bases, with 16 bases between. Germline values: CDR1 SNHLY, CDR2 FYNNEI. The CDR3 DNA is TGTGCCAGCAGTGGATTACCCTGGGGGCTCTACGAGCAGTACGTC. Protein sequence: CASSGLPWGLYEQYV.

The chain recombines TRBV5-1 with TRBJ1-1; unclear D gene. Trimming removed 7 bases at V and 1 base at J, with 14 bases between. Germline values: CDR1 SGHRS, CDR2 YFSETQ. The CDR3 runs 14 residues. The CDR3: CASGEEVGNTEAFF. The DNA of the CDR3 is TGCGCCAGCGGGGAGGAGGTAGGGAACACTGAAGCTTTCTTT.

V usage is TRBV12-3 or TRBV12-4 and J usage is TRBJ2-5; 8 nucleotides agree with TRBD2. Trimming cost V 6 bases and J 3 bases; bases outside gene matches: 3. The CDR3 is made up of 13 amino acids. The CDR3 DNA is TGTGCCAGCAGCACTAGCGGCGAAGAGACCCAGTACTTC. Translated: CASSTSGEETQYF.

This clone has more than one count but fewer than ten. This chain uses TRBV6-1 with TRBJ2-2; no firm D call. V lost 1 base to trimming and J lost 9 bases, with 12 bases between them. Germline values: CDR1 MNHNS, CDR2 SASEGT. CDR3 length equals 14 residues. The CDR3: CASSEVPDSRELFF. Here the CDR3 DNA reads TGTGCCAGCAGTGAAGTACCAGACTCCCGGGAGCTGTTTTTT.

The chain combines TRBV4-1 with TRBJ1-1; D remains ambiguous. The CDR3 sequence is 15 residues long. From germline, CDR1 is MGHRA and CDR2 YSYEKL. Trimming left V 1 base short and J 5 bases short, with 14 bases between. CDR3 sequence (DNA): TGCGCCAGCAGCCAAGGGGTCGAGTGGAGGACTGAAGCTTTCTTT. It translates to CASSQGVEWRTEAFF.

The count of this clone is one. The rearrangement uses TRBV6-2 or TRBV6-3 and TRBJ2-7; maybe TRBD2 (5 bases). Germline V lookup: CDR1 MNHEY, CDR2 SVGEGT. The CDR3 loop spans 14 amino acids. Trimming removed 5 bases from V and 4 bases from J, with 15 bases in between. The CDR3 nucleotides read TGTGCCAGCAGTCCCTTGAGGGCTTCTTACGAGCAGTACTTC. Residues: CASSPLRASYEQYF.

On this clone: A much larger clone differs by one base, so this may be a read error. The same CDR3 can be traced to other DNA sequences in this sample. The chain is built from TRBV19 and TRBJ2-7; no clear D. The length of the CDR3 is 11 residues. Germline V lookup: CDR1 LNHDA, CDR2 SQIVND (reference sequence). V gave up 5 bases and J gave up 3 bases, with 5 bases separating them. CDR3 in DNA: TGTGCCAGTAGTGGCGGCTACGAGCAGTACTTC. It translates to CASSGGYEQYF.

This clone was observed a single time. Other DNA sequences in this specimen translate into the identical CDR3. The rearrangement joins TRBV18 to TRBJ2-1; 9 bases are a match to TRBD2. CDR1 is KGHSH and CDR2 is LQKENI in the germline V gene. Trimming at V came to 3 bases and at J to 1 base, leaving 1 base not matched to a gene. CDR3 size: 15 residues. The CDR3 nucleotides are TGTGCCAGCTCACCGCTAGCGGGGTCCTACAATGAGCAGTTCTTC. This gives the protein CASSPLAGSYNEQFF.